Below are 16 T cell receptor beta chains sequenced from a single sample in a study of human T cells and chemical hapten exposure. Someone pulled total RNA out of unfractionated whole blood. Individual cDNA molecules had unique molecular identifiers attached to them by the library. From the reads, TCRdb called clonotypes with MiXCR, one entry per CDR3 protein. Of around 120,000 distinct CDR3 sequences listed, 8.5% to 9% are singletons. Sequencing was carried out using whole blood. The receptors here all came from a human donor in good health. Some clones in this sample may be carry-over from other donors' samples.

This clonotype came up once. The chain combines TRBV19 with TRBJ1-5, with 8 bases that match TRBD1. Per germline, CDR1 LNHDA and CDR2 SQIVND (reference sequence). The CDR3 is 15 residues long. V was pared by 5 bases and J by 5 bases, with 8 bases of the junction left unmatched. The CDR3 spells CASSSVATGDQPQHF. The CDR3 DNA sequence: TGTGCCAGTAGTTCAGTTGCGACAGGGGATCAGCCCCAGCATTTT.

Only a few counts were recorded for this clonotype. The J gene is TRBJ1-1, the V gene TRBV4-1; D may be TRBD1 (5 bases). This CDR3 contains 15 residues. V lost 1 base and J 0 bases, leaving 9 bases between the germline ends. CDR1 and CDR2 (germline): MGHRA, YSYEKL. For the CDR3, the DNA is TGCGCCAGCAGCCAAGTATCAGGGCTGAACACTGAAGCTTTCTTT. Its protein is CASSQVSGLNTEAFF.

This clonotype was seen many times. The chain couples TRBV18 to TRBJ1-1, with a weak D call TRBD1 (5 bases). Germline CDR1 reads KGHSH; CDR2 reads LQKENI. Deletions cut 5 bases from V and 6 bases from J, with 13 bases between. This CDR3 has 13 amino acids. CDR3 DNA: TGTGCCAGCTCATTTTCGGGGGGGGCTGAAGCTTTCTTT. Protein: CASSFSGGAEAFF.

There are a few counts of this clonotype. CDR3 DNA: TGTGCCAGCAGCCAGACAGGGGGCAGAGAGACCCAGTACTTC. The encoded protein is CASSQTGGRETQYF. The chain links TRBV7-3 to TRBJ2-5, with 10 bases identical to TRBD1. The germline gives CDR1 SGHTA, CDR2 FQGTGA. The CDR3 has 14 residues. J gave up 4 bases and V 5 bases, and 4 bases lay outside the gene matches.

This CDR3 is CASRTGTGGYSPLHF. The CDR3 nucleotides are TGTGCCAGCAGGACCGGGACAGGGGGCTATTCACCCCTCCACTTT. This chain links TRBV21-1 with TRBJ1-6; TRBD1, as called in the table, went unchecked against the DNA. TRBV21-1 is classified as a pseudogene. This CDR3 is 15 amino acids long.

This clonotype was found many times. This rearrangement joins TRBV5-1 to TRBJ1-1; D may be TRBD1 (5 bases). V gave up 4 bases and J gave up 6 bases, with 19 bases separating them. The CDR3 runs to 15 residues. From germline, CDR1 is SGHRS and CDR2 YFSETQ. The CDR3 nucleotides are TGCGCCAGCAGCCCGAACCGGGACCCCCAGTCTGAAGCTTTCTTT. This codes for CASSPNRDPQSEAFF.

This clonotype showed up just a few times. The chain is built from TRBV20-1 and TRBJ1-1, with a weak D call TRBD1 (5 bases). V was clipped by 6 bases and J by 3 bases, with 17 bases between them. CDR3 size: 14 residues. Germline V CDR1 and CDR2: DFQATT, SNEGSKA (reference sequence). CDR3 sequence reads: CSAPPRGGDTEAFF. The CDR3 nucleotides are TGCAGTGCCCCACCCCGCGGGGGTGACACTGAAGCTTTCTTT.

Ten or more counts support this clonotype. This chain links TRBV12-3 or TRBV12-4 with TRBJ2-7, with 7 bases identical to TRBD1. CDR3 length equals 12 residues. V dropped 5 bases and J dropped 4; count of bases not matched to a gene: 2. CDR3 region: CASSTGQYEQYF. In nucleotides, the CDR3 is TGTGCCAGCAGTACGGGACAGTACGAGCAGTACTTC.

This clonotype was counted ten times or more. The rearrangement uses TRBV4-2 and TRBJ2-2; D is unclear. The V end was cut by 4 bases, the J end by 0 bases, with 9 bases between. This CDR3 spans 15 amino acids. Germline V lookup: CDR1 LGHNA, CDR2 YNFKEQ. CDR3 in amino acids: CASSPGGSNTGELFF. DNA for the CDR3: TGTGCCAGCAGCCCTGGTGGATCGAACACCGGGGAGCTGTTTTTT.

The chain links TRBV6-5 to TRBJ1-2; possible D gene TRBD1, 5 bases. V shed 6 bases and J shed 5 bases, with 22 bases lying between them. The CDR3 spans 16 residues. Germline V gives CDR1 MNHEY, CDR2 SVGAGI. CDR3: CASSQPGRSGGYGYTF. The CDR3 nucleotides read TGTGCCAGCAGCCAGCCCGGGCGCTCTGGGGGGTATGGCTACACCTTC.

This clonotype was counted at least ten times. The gene calls are TRBV9 and TRBJ2-1; 11 bases are shared with TRBD1. Germline values: CDR1 SGDLS, CDR2 YYNGEE. There are 15 residues in the CDR3. V shed 1 base, J shed 8 bases, and the junction held 5 bases outside the gene matches. The CDR3 region has the DNA TGTGCCAGCAGCGTAAGGACAGGGGGCCGGGATGAGCAGTTCTTC. Translating it yields CASSVRTGGRDEQFF. Variable domain in full (rest from reference TRBV9 and TRBJ2-1): DSGVTQTPKHLITATGQRVTLRCSPRSGDLSVYWYQQSLDQGLQFLIQYYNGEERAKGNILERFSAQQFPDLHSELNLSSLELGDSALYFCASSVRTGGRDEQFFGPGTRLTVL.

This clonotype was seen a few times. J is TRBJ2-3 and V is TRBV20-1, with TRBD1 as a possible D gene (6 bases). The V end was cut by 6 bases, the J end by 6 bases, with 22 bases between. This CDR3 contains 15 residues. The germline gives CDR1 DFQATT, CDR2 SNEGSKA (reference sequence). CDR3 coding DNA: TGCAGTGCCCAGTCCACAGGGATTGATAGGGATACGCAGTATTTT. Translating gives CSAQSTGIDRDTQYF.

This sequence joins TRBV5-5 and TRBJ2-7; 7 positions agree with TRBD1. CDR3 length: 15 amino acids. Germline V gene sequence: CDR1 SGHKS, CDR2 YYEKEE (reference sequence). Trimming removed 0 bases from V and 4 bases from J; junction bases left unmatched: 7. In DNA, the CDR3 is TGTGCCAGCAGCTTGGAGGCGACAGGGCTTTACGAGCAGTACTTC. Translation: CASSLEATGLYEQYF.

This clonotype was picked up many times. The chain joins TRBV2 to TRBJ1-1; D is ambiguous. This CDR3 has 12 amino acids. Germline assignment: CDR1 SNHLY and CDR2 FYNNEI. V was clipped by 10 bases and J by 4 bases, with 13 bases between them. The CDR3 DNA is TGTGCCACTCCTCTTCGAGGCACTGAAGCTTTCTTT. Translated, it gives CATPLRGTEAFF.

The sample holds many counts of this clonotype. The chain employs TRBV10-2 and TRBJ2-1; weak D call: TRBD1 (6 bases). Trimming took 0 bases from V and 0 from J, leaving 9 bases between them. Germline CDR1 and CDR2: WSHSY and SAAADI. The CDR3 extends over 16 amino acids. The CDR3 loop reads CASSESGGSSYNEQFF. The CDR3 DNA is TGCGCCAGCAGTGAGTCAGGGGGTAGCTCCTACAATGAGCAGTTCTTC.

In its sample, this clonotype was seen a few times. V usage is TRBV5-6 and J usage is TRBJ1-1; weak D call: TRBD1 (6 bases). Trimming stripped 4 bases from V and 3 bases from J, with 10 bases between. Germline V gene lookup returns CDR1 SGHDT and CDR2 YYEEEE. The CDR3 totals 13 residues. The CDR3 DNA sequence: TGTGCCAGCAGCATTGGACAGTACACTGAAGCTTTCTTT. Protein sequence: CASSIGQYTEAFF. Variable domain in full (rest from reference TRBV5-6 and TRBJ1-1): DAGVTQSPTHLIKTRGQQVTLRCSPKSGHDTVSWYQQALGQGPQFIFQYYEEEERQRGNFPDRFSGHQFPNYSSELNVNALLLGDSALYLCASSIGQYTEAFFGQGTRLTVV.